This T cell receptor beta chain was identified in a study of shared clonotypes between healthy human individuals. Points from the study as a whole: Clonotypes which were not shared had lower generation probabilities than clonotypes that all four donors shared.

About this clone itself: Its antigen is unidentified.

V lost 5 bases to trimming and J lost 3 bases; unmatched junction nucleotides: 11. This CDR3 comprises 16 residues. Germline CDR1 is MDHEN and CDR2 is SYDVKM. Libraries were prepared by immunoSEQ multiplex PCR; TCRdb keeps only in-frame clonotypes and omits some of them. The profile shows a few million clones, roughly 92% of them singletons. The sequenced sample was naive CD4+ T cells sorted from blood. Subset meaning: CD45RA+ positively selected. The chain links TRBV28 to TRBJ1-1, with 8 nucleotides matching TRBD1. The receptor's source is a man aged 18-30 years in good health. In DNA, the CDR3 is TGTGCCAGCAGTGGGACAGGATGGGGAGAGGACACTGAAGCTTTCTTT. Amino acids: CASSGTGWGEDTEAFF.